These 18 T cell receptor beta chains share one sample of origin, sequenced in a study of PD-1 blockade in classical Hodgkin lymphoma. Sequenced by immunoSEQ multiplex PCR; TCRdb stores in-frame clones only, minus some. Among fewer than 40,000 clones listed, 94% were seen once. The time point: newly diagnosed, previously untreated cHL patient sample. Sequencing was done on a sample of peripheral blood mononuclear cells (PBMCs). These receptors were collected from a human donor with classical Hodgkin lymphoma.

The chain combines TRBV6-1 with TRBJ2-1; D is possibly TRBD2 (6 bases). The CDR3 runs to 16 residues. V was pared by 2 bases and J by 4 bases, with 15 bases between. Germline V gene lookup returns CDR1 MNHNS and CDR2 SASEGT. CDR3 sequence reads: CASSELASSVYNEQFF. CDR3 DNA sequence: TGTGCCAGCAGTGAATTGGCGTCTAGCGTTTACAATGAGCAGTTCTTC.

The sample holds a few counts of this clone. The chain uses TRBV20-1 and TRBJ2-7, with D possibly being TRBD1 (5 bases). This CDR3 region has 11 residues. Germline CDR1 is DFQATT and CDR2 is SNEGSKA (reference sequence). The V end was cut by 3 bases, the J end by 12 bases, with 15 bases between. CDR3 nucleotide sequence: TGCAGTGCTAGTTCAGGGATCTTGGGGTACTTC. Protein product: CSASSGILGYF.

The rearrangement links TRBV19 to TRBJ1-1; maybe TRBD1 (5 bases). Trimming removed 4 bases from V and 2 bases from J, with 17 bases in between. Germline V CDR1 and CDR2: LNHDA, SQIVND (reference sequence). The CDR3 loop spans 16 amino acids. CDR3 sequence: CASSSTGSSFNTEAFF. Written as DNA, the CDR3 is TGTGCCAGTAGTAGCACAGGCTCCTCTTTTAACACTGAAGCTTTCTTT.

The CDR3 loop reads CASSTTGLRTYEQYF. DNA for the CDR3: TGTGCCAGTAGTACTACTGGGCTCCGCACCTACGAGCAGTACTTC. The chain joins TRBV19 to TRBJ2-7; no definite D call. This CDR3 is 15 amino acids long. V shed 4 bases and J shed 2 bases, with 15 bases lying between them. CDR1 and CDR2 from the germline V gene are LNHDA and SQIVND (reference sequence).

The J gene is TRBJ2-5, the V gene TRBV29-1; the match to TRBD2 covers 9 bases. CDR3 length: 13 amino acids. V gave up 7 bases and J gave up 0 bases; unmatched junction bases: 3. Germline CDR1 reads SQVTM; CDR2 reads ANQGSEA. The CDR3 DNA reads TGCAGCGCGCTAGCGGGGAACCAAGAGACCCAGTACTTC. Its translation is CSALAGNQETQYF.

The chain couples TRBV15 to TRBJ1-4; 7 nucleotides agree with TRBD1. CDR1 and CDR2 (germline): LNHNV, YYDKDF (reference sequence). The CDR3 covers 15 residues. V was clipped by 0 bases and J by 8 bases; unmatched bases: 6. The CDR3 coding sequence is TGTGCCACCAGCAGAGATCAGGGGGTAAACGAAAAACTGTTTTTT. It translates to CATSRDQGVNEKLFF.

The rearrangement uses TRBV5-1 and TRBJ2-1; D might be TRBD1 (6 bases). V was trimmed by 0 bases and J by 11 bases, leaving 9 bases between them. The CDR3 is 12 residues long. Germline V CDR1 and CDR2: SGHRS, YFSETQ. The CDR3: CASSLGGHQQFF. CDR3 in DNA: TGCGCCAGCAGCTTGGGGGGACACCAGCAGTTCTTC.

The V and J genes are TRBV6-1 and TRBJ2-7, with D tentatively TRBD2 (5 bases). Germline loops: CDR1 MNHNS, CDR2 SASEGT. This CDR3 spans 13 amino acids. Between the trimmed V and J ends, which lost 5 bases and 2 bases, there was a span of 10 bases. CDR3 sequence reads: CASSRTGTYEQYF. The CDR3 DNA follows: TGTGCCAGCAGTAGGACGGGGACCTACGAGCAGTACTTC.

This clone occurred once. Written as DNA, the CDR3 is TGTGCCAGCAGCTTTAGAGGCGGCGGGCCCCAGCATTTT. This translates into CASSFRGGGPQHF. This sequence joins TRBV7-3 and TRBJ1-5; D is unclear. Trimming removed 3 bases from V and 9 bases from J, with 12 bases in between. This CDR3 has 13 residues. CDR1 is SGHTA, CDR2 FQGTGA, per germline.

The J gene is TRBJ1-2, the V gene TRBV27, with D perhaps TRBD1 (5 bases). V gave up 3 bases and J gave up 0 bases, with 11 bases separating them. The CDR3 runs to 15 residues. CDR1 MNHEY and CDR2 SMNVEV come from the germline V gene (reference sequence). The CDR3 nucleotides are TGTGCCAGCAGTTTCCTCGGCAGGGCTAACTATGGCTACACCTTC. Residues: CASSFLGRANYGYTF.

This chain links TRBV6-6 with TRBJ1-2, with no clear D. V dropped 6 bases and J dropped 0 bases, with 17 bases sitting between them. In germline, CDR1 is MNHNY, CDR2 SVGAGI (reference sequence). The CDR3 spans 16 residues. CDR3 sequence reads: CASSSDHLLTNYGYTF. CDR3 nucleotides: TGTGCCAGCAGCTCCGATCACCTACTTACTAACTATGGCTACACCTTC.

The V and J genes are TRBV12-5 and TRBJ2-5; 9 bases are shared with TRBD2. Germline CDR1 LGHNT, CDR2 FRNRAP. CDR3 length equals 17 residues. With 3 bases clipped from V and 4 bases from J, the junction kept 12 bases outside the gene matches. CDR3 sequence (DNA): TGTGCTAGTGGTTTAGCTGGAACGGGACTAGCCTTAGAGACCCAGTACTTC. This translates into CASGLAGTGLALETQYF. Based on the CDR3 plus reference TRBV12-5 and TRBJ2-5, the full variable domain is DARVTQTPRHKVTEMGQEVTMRCQPILGHNTVFWYRQTMMQGLELLAYFRNRAPLDDSGMPKDRFSAEMPDATLATLKIQPSEPRDSAVYFCASGLAGTGLALETQYFGPGTRLLVL.

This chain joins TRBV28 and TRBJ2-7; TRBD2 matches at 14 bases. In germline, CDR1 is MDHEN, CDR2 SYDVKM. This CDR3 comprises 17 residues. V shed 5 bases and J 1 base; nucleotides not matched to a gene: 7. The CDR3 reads CASSLRLAGGLSYEQYF. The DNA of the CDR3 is TGTGCCAGCAGTCTACGACTAGCGGGAGGGTTATCCTACGAGCAGTACTTC.

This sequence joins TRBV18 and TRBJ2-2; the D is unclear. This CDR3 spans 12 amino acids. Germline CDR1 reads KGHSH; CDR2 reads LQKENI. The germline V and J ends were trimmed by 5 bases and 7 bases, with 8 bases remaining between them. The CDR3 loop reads CASSLTRGELFF. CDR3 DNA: TGTGCCAGCTCATTGACCCGCGGGGAGCTGTTTTTT.

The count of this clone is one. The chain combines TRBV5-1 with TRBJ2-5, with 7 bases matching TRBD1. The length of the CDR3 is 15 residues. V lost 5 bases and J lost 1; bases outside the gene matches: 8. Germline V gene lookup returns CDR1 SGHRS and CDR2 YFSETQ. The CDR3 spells CASSTRQGAQETQYF. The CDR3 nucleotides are TGCGCCAGCAGTACCAGACAGGGAGCCCAAGAGACCCAGTACTTC.

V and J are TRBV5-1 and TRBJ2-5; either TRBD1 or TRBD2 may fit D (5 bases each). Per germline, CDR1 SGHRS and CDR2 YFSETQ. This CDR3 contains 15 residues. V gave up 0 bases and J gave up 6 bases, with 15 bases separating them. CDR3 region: CASSLASGTGKTQYF. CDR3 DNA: TGCGCCAGCAGCTTGGCTTCCGGGACGGGGAAGACCCAGTACTTC.

The CDR3, as DNA: TGCGCCAGCAGTTCGGACAGCCTTGCCTACGAGCAGTACTTC. Translated: CASSSDSLAYEQYF. The chain recombines TRBV5-1 with TRBJ2-7; D perhaps matches TRBD1 (6 bases). There are 14 residues in the CDR3. Trimming removed 5 bases at V and 2 bases at J, with 14 bases between. Germline V CDR1 and CDR2: SGHRS, YFSETQ.

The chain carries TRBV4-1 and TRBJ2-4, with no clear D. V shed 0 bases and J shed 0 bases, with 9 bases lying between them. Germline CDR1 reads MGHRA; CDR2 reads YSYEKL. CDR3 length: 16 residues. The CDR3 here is CASSQEGILAKNIQYF. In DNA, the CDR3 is TGCGCCAGCAGCCAAGAGGGGATATTAGCCAAAAACATTCAGTACTTC.